Below, 27 T cell receptor beta chains from the same sample are listed, as sequenced in a study of neurological immune-mediated disorders. TCRdb processed the 5' RACE reads anew with MiXCR; each CDR3 protein has one entry. Among roughly 75,000 distinct CDR3 sequences listed, 2% to 3% were seen once. Material: PBMCs. These receptors were collected from a young woman with multiple sclerosis.

Many counts were recorded for this clonotype. This chain joins TRBV20-1 and TRBJ2-1; perhaps TRBD2 as D (5 bases). Germline lookup yields CDR1 DFQATT and CDR2 SNEGSKA (reference sequence). The CDR3 sequence is 13 residues long. V was pared by 4 bases and J by 8 bases, with 15 bases between. CDR3 residues: CSANSVTSHEQFF. In nucleotides, the CDR3 is TGCAGTGCTAACTCGGTTACTAGTCATGAGCAGTTCTTC.

This sequence joins TRBV28 and TRBJ2-2; weak D call: TRBD1 (6 bases). From germline, CDR1 is MDHEN and CDR2 SYDVKM. Trimming cost V 7 bases and J 0 bases, with 12 bases left between them. CDR3 size: 15 residues. CDR3 nucleotides: TGTGCCAGCACCATAGGGGGATCGAACACCGGGGAGCTGTTTTTT. It specifies CASTIGGSNTGELFF.

As concerns this clonotype: The junction does not match germline at one end; this may be a read error. The rearrangement uses TRBV6-6 and TRBJ1-5; D might be TRBD1 (6 bases). CDR3 size: 14 residues. Germline-derived CDR1 and CDR2 are MNHNY and SVGAGI (reference sequence). The CDR3 DNA reads as TGTGCCAGCAGCCCTCCTAAGGGTGGACAGCCCCAGAATTTT. Translation: CASSPPKGGQPQNF.

This clonotype was seen repeatedly, ten times or more. The rearrangement links TRBV20-1 to TRBJ2-3; the match to TRBD2 covers 7 bases. The CDR3 is 14 amino acids. The V and J ends lost 5 bases and 4 bases, in that order; junction bases with no gene match: 9. Looked up from germline, CDR1 is DFQATT and CDR2 is SNEGSKA (reference sequence). CDR3: CSACSREFSDTQYF. CDR3 coding DNA: TGCAGTGCTTGCTCGCGGGAGTTCTCAGATACGCAGTATTTT.

The chain uses TRBV12-3 or TRBV12-4 and TRBJ2-5, with a tentative D call TRBD2 (6 bases). Deletions cut 2 bases from V and 4 bases from J, with 11 bases between. The length of the CDR3 is 14 residues. The CDR3 sequence: CASSLRERGETQYF. The CDR3 region has the DNA TGTGCCAGCAGTTTACGGGAGAGGGGAGAGACCCAGTACTTC.

This clonotype was picked up many times. V is TRBV7-2 and J is TRBJ1-5; unclear D gene. Per germline, CDR1 SGHTA and CDR2 FQGNSA. V was trimmed by 1 base and J by 6 bases, leaving 4 bases between them. The CDR3 sequence is 12 residues long. This chain's CDR3 is CASSLGVQPQHF. Here the CDR3 DNA reads TGTGCCAGCAGCTTAGGGGTTCAGCCCCAGCATTTT.

This clonotype was seen repeatedly, ten times or more. The chain couples TRBV12-3 or TRBV12-4 to TRBJ1-1; D ambiguous. Trimming cost V 4 bases and J 2 bases, with 11 bases left between them. The CDR3 has 14 amino acids. The CDR3 sequence: CASSSTGVNTEAFF. Here the CDR3 DNA reads TGTGCCAGCAGTTCGACTGGTGTTAACACTGAAGCTTTCTTT.

This clonotype has a count of ten or more. This chain joins TRBV5-1 and TRBJ1-5; a possible D gene is TRBD1 (6 bases). Germline values: CDR1 SGHRS, CDR2 YFSETQ. CDR3 length equals 14 residues. Deletions cut 0 bases from V and 5 bases from J, with 9 bases between. CDR3 region: CASSLDRVDQPQHF. CDR3 DNA: TGCGCCAGCAGCTTGGACAGGGTGGATCAGCCCCAGCATTTT.

This clonotype occurred many times. The V call is TRBV28, the J call TRBJ2-5; 7 bases fit TRBD1. Germline V lookup: CDR1 MDHEN, CDR2 SYDVKM. This CDR3 contains 17 residues. With 5 bases clipped from V and 2 bases from J, the junction kept 14 bases outside the gene matches. CDR3 protein: CASSPMTKRDRQETQYF. The CDR3 coding sequence is TGTGCCAGCAGTCCAATGACCAAGAGGGACAGACAAGAGACCCAGTACTTC.

This clonotype was counted a few times. The chain recombines TRBV3-1 with TRBJ2-7, with 8 bases fitting TRBD2. The ends lost 4 bases at V and 0 bases at J; junction bases unmatched: 5. The CDR3 runs 15 residues. The germline gives CDR1 LGHDT, CDR2 YNNKEL (reference sequence). CDR3: CASSRTGTSSYEQYF. CDR3 nucleotides: TGTGCCAGCAGCCGAACCGGGACTAGCTCCTACGAGCAGTACTTC.

This clonotype was counted many times. The V gene is TRBV20-1, the J gene TRBJ2-5, with D tentatively TRBD1 or TRBD2 (5 bases each). CDR3 length: 13 amino acids. Trimming pared 5 bases from V and 4 bases from J, leaving 14 bases between. Germline CDR1 is DFQATT and CDR2 is SNEGSKA (reference sequence). CDR3 DNA sequence: TGCAGTGCTTCACCCGGGACCCCAGAGACCCAGTACTTC. Translation: CSASPGTPETQYF.

This clonotype was seen ten or more times. The rearrangement uses TRBV20-1 and TRBJ2-1, with 7 bases aligning to TRBD2. After removal of 3 bases from V and 6 bases from J, the junction contained 5 bases not matched to a gene. This CDR3 region has 13 residues. Germline assignment: CDR1 DFQATT and CDR2 SNEGSKA (reference sequence). CDR3 amino acids: CSARGLAANEQFF. In DNA, the CDR3 is TGCAGTGCTAGGGGGCTAGCGGCCAATGAGCAGTTCTTC.

This clonotype was detected ten times or more. The chain employs TRBV20-1 and TRBJ1-1; the match to TRBD1 covers 8 bases. Germline trimming cut 6 bases from V and 6 bases from J; bases unmatched to any gene: 9. This CDR3 is 13 amino acids long. The germline V gene has CDR1 DFQATT and CDR2 SNEGSKA (reference sequence). The CDR3 nucleotides read TGCAGTGCCAAACAGGGGGAGGGGCCTGAAGCTTTCTTT. This encodes CSAKQGEGPEAFF.

The table lists this clonotype with many counts. This rearrangement joins TRBV5-1 to TRBJ1-4, with D perhaps matching TRBD1 (6 bases). This CDR3 spans 14 amino acids. CDR1 is SGHRS and CDR2 is YFSETQ in the germline V gene. Between the trimmed V and J ends, which lost 4 bases and 5 bases, there was a span of 12 bases. CDR3 sequence: CASSTTQGNEKLFF. The CDR3, as DNA: TGCGCCAGCAGCACGACCCAGGGGAATGAAAAACTGTTTTTT.

This clonotype was seen ten or more times. The chain recombines TRBV20-1 with TRBJ2-7; D unresolved. Trimming left V 4 bases short and J 3 bases short, with 7 bases between. Germline CDR1 is DFQATT and CDR2 is SNEGSKA (reference sequence). The CDR3 has 11 amino acids. The CDR3 DNA sequence: TGCAGTGCTAACAAAGTCTACGAGCAGTACTTC. This sequence encodes CSANKVYEQYF.

This clonotype was found many times. The gene calls are TRBV6-5 and TRBJ2-7, with 9 nucleotides matching TRBD1. V shed 0 bases, J shed 2 bases, and the junction held 11 bases outside the gene matches. Germline V lookup: CDR1 MNHEY, CDR2 SVGAGI. The CDR3 runs to 18 residues. The CDR3 nucleotides read TGTGCCAGCAGTTACTCGTTCCCACAGGGGGCGAGGACCTACGAGCAGTACTTC. Translating it yields CASSYSFPQGARTYEQYF.

This clonotype came up many times. The chain couples TRBV6-2 or TRBV6-3 to TRBJ2-3; TRBD1 might be the D (5 bases). Trimming shortened V by 6 bases and J by 7 bases, and 11 bases separated the two germline ends. The length of the CDR3 is 12 residues. Germline-derived CDR1 and CDR2 are MNHEY and SVGEGT. DNA for the CDR3: TGTGCCAGCAGCCAGGGTACACATACGCAGTATTTT. Translating gives CASSQGTHTQYF.

This clonotype was detected many times. This rearrangement joins TRBV29-1 to TRBJ2-1; D tentatively reads TRBD1 or TRBD2 (6 bases each). The ends were cut back, 4 bases at V and 4 bases at J, with 14 bases in the middle. This CDR3 is built from 14 residues. Germline CDR1 reads SQVTM; CDR2 reads ANQGSEA. CDR3 amino acids: CSVVRGPRYNEQFF. The CDR3 nucleotides read TGCAGCGTTGTCCGGGGGCCTAGGTACAATGAGCAGTTCTTC.

V is TRBV14 and J is TRBJ2-1; 9 bases map to TRBD2. Germline values: CDR1 SGHDN, CDR2 FVKESK. The CDR3 loop spans 18 amino acids. V dropped 1 base and J dropped 3; count of bases not matched to a gene: 10. Written as DNA, the CDR3 is TGTGCCAGCAGCCAAGCTAGCGGGACGAGGTCCTACTACAATGAGCAGTTCTTC. Translation: CASSQASGTRSYYNEQFF.

This clonotype was seen many times. The V call is TRBV7-2, the J call TRBJ2-2, with D possibly matching TRBD1 (6 bases). The CDR3 extends over 14 amino acids. Trimming shortened V by 3 bases and J by 3 bases, and 8 bases separated the two germline ends. Germline CDR1 and CDR2: SGHTA and FQGNSA. CDR3 protein: CASSFPGDTGELFF. The CDR3 DNA reads TGTGCCAGCAGCTTCCCAGGGGACACCGGGGAGCTGTTTTTT.

This clonotype was recorded many times. The chain links TRBV18 to TRBJ1-1; D may be TRBD1 (6 bases). This CDR3 is built from 14 residues. Germline V gene sequence: CDR1 KGHSH, CDR2 LQKENI. V lost 5 bases to trimming and J lost 3 bases, with 13 bases between them. CDR3 DNA sequence: TGTGCCAGCTCAACCTCCAGGGGACACACTGAAGCTTTCTTT. This gives the protein CASSTSRGHTEAFF.

This clonotype was recorded at least ten times. V is TRBV5-1 and J is TRBJ1-1, with 7 bases aligning to TRBD1. Trimming removed 4 bases from V and 0 bases from J; junction bases left unmatched: 3. Germline CDR1 and CDR2: SGHRS and YFSETQ. This CDR3 spans 14 amino acids. The CDR3 protein is CASSRGTVNTEAFF. Written as DNA, the CDR3 is TGCGCCAGCAGCAGAGGGACAGTGAACACTGAAGCTTTCTTT.

This clonotype has ten or more counts. The rearrangement links TRBV6-2 or TRBV6-3 to TRBJ2-1; unclear D gene. The CDR3 sequence is 14 residues long. Trimming took off 8 bases at V and 6 bases at J, with 17 bases between the two ends. The V gene's germline CDR1 is MNHEY and CDR2 SVGEGT. CDR3 in DNA: TGTGCCAGCTTGGGGATTTTAATGGGCAATGAGCAGTTCTTC. As protein: CASLGILMGNEQFF.

This clonotype was observed at least ten times. This chain links TRBV5-1 with TRBJ2-3; D ambiguous. Per germline, CDR1 SGHRS and CDR2 YFSETQ. This CDR3 is built from 15 residues. V was shortened by 1 base and J by 1 base, with 10 bases between the two germline ends. CDR3 nucleotides: TGCGCCAGCAGCTTGATCGGCCAGGGCACAGATACGCAGTATTTT. This sequence encodes CASSLIGQGTDTQYF.

In this sample, this clonotype turned up many times. The rearrangement uses TRBV7-9 and TRBJ2-4, with TRBD1 identical over 10 bases. The J segment lost 0 bases and the V segment lost 5 bases, leaving 10 bases of the junction unmatched. Germline CDR1 reads SEHNR; CDR2 reads FQNEAQ (reference sequence). The CDR3 spans 18 residues. CDR3: CASSEDWDRGLAKNIQYF. The CDR3 region has the DNA TGTGCCAGCAGCGAGGACTGGGACAGGGGACTAGCCAAAAACATTCAGTACTTC.

The table lists this clonotype with many counts. The chain carries TRBV20-1 and TRBJ1-5, with TRBD1 as a possible D gene (5 bases). CDR3 length: 13 amino acids. The germline V gene has CDR1 DFQATT and CDR2 SNEGSKA (reference sequence). Trimming took 3 bases from V and 0 from J, leaving 6 bases between them. CDR3 sequence reads: CSASRGSNQPQHF. In DNA form, the CDR3 reads TGCAGTGCTAGTAGGGGTAGCAATCAGCCCCAGCATTTT.

This clonotype was found many times. V usage is TRBV3-1 and J usage is TRBJ2-1, with 8 bases aligning to TRBD2. The CDR3 extends over 19 amino acids. Germline loops: CDR1 LGHDT, CDR2 YNNKEL (reference sequence). V was clipped by 3 bases and J by 0 bases; unmatched bases: 13. The CDR3 spells CASSHLLGGGGSSYNEQFF. For the CDR3, the DNA is TGTGCCAGCAGCCATCTCCTGGGTGGCGGGGGGAGCTCCTACAATGAGCAGTTCTTC.